Listed below are T cell receptor beta chains from one sample, sequenced in a study of spatial heterogeneity in lung cancer. MiXCR, applied by TCRdb to the 5' RACE reads, yields one record per CDR3 protein. The sample lists about 17,000 distinct CDR3 sequences, about 20% occurring once. The source material was PBMCs, sampled at surgery. These TCRs come from a female donor with early-stage non-small cell lung cancer. CDR3s include the opening cysteine and the closing phenylalanine or tryptophan. D genes are given only for firm matches. Clone size appears in some rows only: once, few, many, or a class for an expanded clone.

v_call: TRBV12-3/TRBV12-4; j_call: TRBJ1-1; d_call: -; clone_size: many; cdr3_aa: CASTRGPEAFF; cdr3_nt: TGTGCCAGCACCAGGGGCCCTGAAGCTTTCTTT
v_call: TRBV7-9; j_call: TRBJ2-3; d_call: TRBD2; clone_size: -; cdr3_aa: CASSLARGGVDTQYF; cdr3_nt: TGTGCCAGCAGCTTAGCGCGGGGGGGCGTCGATACGCAGTATTTT
v_call: TRBV29-1; j_call: TRBJ2-3; d_call: TRBD1; clone_size: -; cdr3_aa: CSVADRGSTDTQYF; cdr3_nt: TGCAGCGTGGCTGACAGGGGAAGCACAGATACGCAGTATTTT
v_call: TRBV7-2; j_call: TRBJ2-3; d_call: -; clone_size: many; cdr3_aa: CASSLGASTDTQYF; cdr3_nt: TGTGCCAGCAGCTTAGGCGCTAGCACAGATACGCAGTATTTT
v_call: TRBV7-9; j_call: TRBJ2-3; d_call: -; clone_size: medium-sized; cdr3_aa: CASSSSTDTQYF; cdr3_nt: TGTGCCAGCAGTTCCAGCACAGATACGCAGTATTTT
v_call: TRBV19; j_call: TRBJ2-1; d_call: -; clone_size: many; cdr3_aa: CASSPRGSGSLYNEQFF; cdr3_nt: TGTGCCAGTAGTCCCCGTGGTAGCGGAAGCCTCTACAATGAGCAGTTCTTC
v_call: TRBV20-1; j_call: TRBJ2-6; d_call: -; clone_size: many; cdr3_aa: CSARGIPSGANVLTF; cdr3_nt: TGCAGTGCGCGAGGTATTCCCTCTGGGGCCAACGTCCTGACTTTC
v_call: TRBV20-1; j_call: TRBJ2-1; d_call: TRBD2; clone_size: many; cdr3_aa: CSATQGGREYEQFF; cdr3_nt: TGCAGTGCGACCCAGGGCGGGAGGGAATATGAGCAGTTCTTC
v_call: TRBV23-1; j_call: TRBJ1-5; d_call: -; clone_size: -; cdr3_aa: CASSHYKPQHF; cdr3_nt: TGCGCCAGCAGTCACTATAAGCCCCAGCATTTT
v_call: TRBV7-2; j_call: TRBJ2-7; d_call: TRBD1; clone_size: medium-sized; cdr3_aa: CASSLGVPGQSYEQYF; cdr3_nt: TGTGCCAGCAGCTTAGGGGTTCCGGGACAGTCCTACGAGCAGTACTTC
v_call: TRBV6-5; j_call: TRBJ2-2; d_call: -; clone_size: many; cdr3_aa: CASSYSKGTDTGELFF; cdr3_nt: TGTGCCAGCAGTTACTCGAAAGGGACGGACACCGGGGAGCTGTTTTTT
v_call: TRBV24-1; j_call: TRBJ2-7; d_call: -; clone_size: many; cdr3_aa: CATSVVTGGEQYF; cdr3_nt: TGTGCCACCAGTGTCGTTACAGGAGGAGAGCAGTACTTC
v_call: TRBV6-2/TRBV6-3; j_call: TRBJ2-6; d_call: -; clone_size: once; cdr3_aa: CASSNLKTGEWGANVLTF; cdr3_nt: TGTGCCAGCAGCAACTTAAAGACAGGCGAGTGGGGGGCCAACGTCCTGACTTTC
v_call: TRBV12-3/TRBV12-4; j_call: TRBJ2-3; d_call: -; clone_size: -; cdr3_aa: CASSSLSTDTQYF; cdr3_nt: TGTGCCAGCAGTTCCTTGAGTACAGATACGCAGTATTTT
v_call: TRBV7-2; j_call: TRBJ2-3; d_call: TRBD1; clone_size: many; cdr3_aa: CASSLFVGTGGQYF; cdr3_nt: TGTGCCAGCAGCTTATTTGTCGGGACAGGAGGGCAGTATTTT
v_call: TRBV20-1; j_call: TRBJ1-1; d_call: -; clone_size: few; cdr3_aa: CSASGGGSVGTEAFF; cdr3_nt: TGCAGTGCTAGTGGGGGAGGGAGTGTGGGCACTGAAGCTTTCTTT
v_call: TRBV6-2/TRBV6-3; j_call: TRBJ2-3; d_call: -; clone_size: -; cdr3_aa: CASSYRPGADTQYF; cdr3_nt: TGTGCCAGCAGTTACCGACCAGGGGCAGATACGCAGTATTTT
v_call: TRBV20-1; j_call: TRBJ2-5; d_call: -; clone_size: many; cdr3_aa: CSAPGWRKQETQYF; cdr3_nt: TGCAGTGCCCCTGGGTGGCGGAAACAAGAGACCCAGTACTTC
v_call: TRBV16; j_call: TRBJ2-5; d_call: TRBD1; clone_size: -; cdr3_aa: CASSLHTGVGETQYF; cdr3_nt: TGTGCCAGCAGCCTTCACACAGGGGTAGGAGAGACCCAGTACTTC
v_call: TRBV20-1; j_call: TRBJ2-7; d_call: TRBD2; clone_size: many; cdr3_aa: CSASRTSLMFGEQYF; cdr3_nt: TGCAGTGCTAGTCGGACTAGCCTCATGTTCGGCGAGCAGTACTTC
v_call: TRBV6-2/TRBV6-3; j_call: TRBJ2-7; d_call: TRBD1; clone_size: many; cdr3_aa: CASSPYDRGPHEQYF; cdr3_nt: TGTGCCAGCAGCCCCTACGACAGGGGGCCCCACGAGCAGTACTTC
v_call: TRBV5-1; j_call: TRBJ2-2; d_call: TRBD1; clone_size: many; cdr3_aa: CASSQLGTGNTGELFF; cdr3_nt: TGCGCCAGCAGCCAGCTGGGGACAGGGAACACCGGGGAGCTGTTTTTT
v_call: TRBV7-6; j_call: TRBJ2-1; d_call: TRBD2; clone_size: many; cdr3_aa: CASSLVTSGVSYNEQFF; cdr3_nt: TGTGCCAGCAGCTTAGTAACTAGCGGGGTCTCCTACAATGAGCAGTTCTTC
v_call: TRBV20-1; j_call: TRBJ1-5; d_call: -; clone_size: medium-sized; cdr3_aa: CSAPYDFGWDQHF; cdr3_nt: TGCAGTGCTCCTTACGATTTTGGTTGGGACCAGCATTTT
v_call: TRBV11-3; j_call: TRBJ2-2; d_call: -; clone_size: many; cdr3_aa: CASSAMRGGSGELFF; cdr3_nt: TGTGCCAGCAGCGCGATGCGAGGGGGGTCCGGGGAGCTGTTTTTT
v_call: TRBV24-1; j_call: TRBJ2-1; d_call: TRBD1; clone_size: -; cdr3_aa: CATSDLPGQGGNEQFF; cdr3_nt: TGTGCCACCAGTGATTTACCGGGACAGGGGGGGAATGAGCAGTTCTTC
v_call: TRBV6-5; j_call: TRBJ2-3; d_call: -; clone_size: -; cdr3_aa: CASSYGSDTQYF; cdr3_nt: TGTGCCAGCAGTTACGGGTCAGATACGCAGTATTTT
v_call: TRBV11-2; j_call: TRBJ2-1; d_call: -; clone_size: medium-sized; cdr3_aa: CASSLVRLARYNEQFF; cdr3_nt: TGTGCCAGCAGCTTAGTGCGTCTAGCACGTTACAATGAGCAGTTCTTC
v_call: TRBV28; j_call: TRBJ2-7; d_call: -; clone_size: medium-sized; cdr3_aa: CASSPGFF; cdr3_nt: TGTGCCAGCAGTCCTGGTTTTTTT
v_call: TRBV4-3; j_call: TRBJ2-3; d_call: -; clone_size: medium-sized; cdr3_aa: CASSQDLGGSTDTQYF; cdr3_nt: TGCGCCAGCAGCCAAGATCTAGGCGGTAGCACAGATACGCAGTATTTT
v_call: TRBV3-1; j_call: TRBJ2-7; d_call: -; clone_size: many; cdr3_aa: CASSHIRSYEQYF; cdr3_nt: TGTGCCAGCAGCCATATCAGAAGCTACGAGCAGTACTTC
v_call: TRBV4-3; j_call: TRBJ2-3; d_call: -; clone_size: many; cdr3_aa: CASSQDFADTQYF; cdr3_nt: TGCGCCAGCAGCCAAGATTTCGCAGATACGCAGTATTTT
v_call: TRBV12-3/TRBV12-4; j_call: TRBJ2-7; d_call: TRBD1; clone_size: medium-sized; cdr3_aa: CASSLMMGQGGEQYF; cdr3_nt: TGTGCCAGCAGTTTAATGATGGGACAGGGGGGCGAGCAGTACTTC
v_call: TRBV24-1; j_call: TRBJ2-1; d_call: -; clone_size: medium-sized; cdr3_aa: CATSGDREPDEQFF; cdr3_nt: TGTGCCACCAGTGGCGACCGGGAGCCAGATGAGCAGTTCTTC
v_call: TRBV14; j_call: TRBJ2-5; d_call: -; clone_size: -; cdr3_aa: CASSRESGSFQETQYF; cdr3_nt: TGTGCCAGCAGCCGGGAAAGCGGCTCTTTTCAAGAGACCCAGTACTTC
v_call: TRBV7-7; j_call: TRBJ2-2; d_call: TRBD2; clone_size: few; cdr3_aa: CASSRDYNTGELFF; cdr3_nt: TGTGCTAGCAGTCGGGACTATAACACCGGGGAGCTGTTTTTT
v_call: TRBV4-3; j_call: TRBJ2-5; d_call: -; clone_size: many; cdr3_aa: CASSYQTQQETQYF; cdr3_nt: TGCGCCAGCAGCTACCAGACGCAACAAGAGACCCAGTACTTC
v_call: TRBV19; j_call: TRBJ1-1; d_call: -; clone_size: -; cdr3_aa: CASSTTREAFF; cdr3_nt: TGTGCCAGTAGTACCACCCGTGAAGCTTTCTTT
v_call: TRBV19; j_call: TRBJ2-1; d_call: TRBD2; clone_size: -; cdr3_aa: CASRNSGRASRDTYNEQFF; cdr3_nt: TGTGCCAGTAGAAATAGCGGGAGGGCCAGTCGGGATACCTACAATGAGCAGTTCTTC
v_call: TRBV15; j_call: TRBJ1-5; d_call: TRBD1; clone_size: -; cdr3_aa: CATSRGTGQYSNQPQHF; cdr3_nt: TGTGCCACCAGCAGGGGGACAGGACAGTATAGCAATCAGCCCCAGCATTTT
v_call: TRBV24-1; j_call: TRBJ2-3; d_call: TRBD2; clone_size: few; cdr3_aa: CATSDLGTTSSTDTQYF; cdr3_nt: TGTGCCACCAGTGATCTGGGGACTACATCTAGCACAGATACGCAGTATTTT
v_call: TRBV19; j_call: TRBJ2-1; d_call: TRBD2; clone_size: medium-sized; cdr3_aa: CASSIGLAQEQFF; cdr3_nt: TGTGCCAGTAGTATCGGACTAGCGCAAGAGCAGTTCTTC
v_call: TRBV19; j_call: TRBJ2-6; d_call: -; clone_size: medium-sized; cdr3_aa: CASSTQGSGANVLTF; cdr3_nt: TGTGCCAGTAGTACCCAGGGCTCTGGGGCCAACGTCCTGACTTTC
v_call: TRBV20-1; j_call: TRBJ2-1; d_call: -; clone_size: many; cdr3_aa: CSARAEQSYNEQFF; cdr3_nt: TGCAGTGCTAGAGCGGAGCAGAGTTACAATGAGCAGTTCTTC
v_call: TRBV28; j_call: TRBJ2-3; d_call: TRBD1; clone_size: once; cdr3_aa: CASSSPDRAGTDTQYF; cdr3_nt: TGTGCCAGCAGTTCCCCTGACAGGGCAGGCACAGATACGCAGTATTTT
v_call: TRBV14; j_call: TRBJ1-1; d_call: -; clone_size: many; cdr3_aa: CASTRQHYTEAFF; cdr3_nt: TGTGCCAGCACCCGACAGCACTACACTGAAGCTTTCTTT
v_call: TRBV11-1; j_call: TRBJ2-7; d_call: TRBD1; clone_size: medium-sized; cdr3_aa: CASSLRWDRPYEQYF; cdr3_nt: TGTGCCAGCAGCTTGCGTTGGGACAGACCCTACGAGCAGTACTTC
v_call: TRBV29-1; j_call: TRBJ1-1; d_call: TRBD1; clone_size: many; cdr3_aa: CSVATGRYMNTEAFF; cdr3_nt: TGCAGCGTTGCGACAGGGCGCTACATGAACACTGAAGCTTTCTTT